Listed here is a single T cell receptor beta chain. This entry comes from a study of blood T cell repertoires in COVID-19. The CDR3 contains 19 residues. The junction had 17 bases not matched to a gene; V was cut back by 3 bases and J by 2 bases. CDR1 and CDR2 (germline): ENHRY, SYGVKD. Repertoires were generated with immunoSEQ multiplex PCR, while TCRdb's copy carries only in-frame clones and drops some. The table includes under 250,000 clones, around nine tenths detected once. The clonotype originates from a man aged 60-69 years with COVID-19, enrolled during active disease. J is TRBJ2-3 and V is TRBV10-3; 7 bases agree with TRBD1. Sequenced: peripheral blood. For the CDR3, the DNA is TGTGCCATCAGTGACCGGCAGGGGGTACGTAGGACCCCCACAGATACGCAGTATTTT. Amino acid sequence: CAISDRQGVRRTPTDTQYF.